This T cell receptor beta chain stems from a study of human T cells and chemical hapten exposure. Across the study: The variation in per-sample TCR yields arose mainly from small differences in pooled library volumes.

CDR3 length: 15 residues. The germline CDR1 and CDR2 sequences are SEHNR and FQNEAQ (reference sequence). V dropped 1 base and J dropped 2 bases, with 11 bases sitting between them. The time point was: patch test 1, 2 weeks after DPC sensitization. Documented treatment: therapeutic diphenylcyclopropenone sensitization with weekly scalp DPC. Donation of samples came from alopecia patients who were 18 to 70 years old and suitable for DPC. In the original analysis: With a range of about 23,224 to 700,000, the median per sample was roughly 97,000 TCRs. TCRdb passed the RACE reads through MiXCR, listing each CDR3 protein once. The authors' filters were not applied to this entry. The sample has roughly 180,000 distinct CDR3 sequences, around 20% seen once. This clonotype has more than one count but fewer than ten.

The source was whole blood, collected in connection with sensitization to the hapten diphenylcyclopropenone (DPC). This sequence originates from a woman aged 45 to 65 with alopecia areata. Some clones in this sample may be carry-over from other donors' samples. This chain joins TRBV7-9 and TRBJ1-1; D uncertain. As DNA, the CDR3 is TGTGCCAGCAGCTTAGTGAGTCAGATCAACACTGAAGCTTTCTTT. Its protein product is CASSLVSQINTEAFF.